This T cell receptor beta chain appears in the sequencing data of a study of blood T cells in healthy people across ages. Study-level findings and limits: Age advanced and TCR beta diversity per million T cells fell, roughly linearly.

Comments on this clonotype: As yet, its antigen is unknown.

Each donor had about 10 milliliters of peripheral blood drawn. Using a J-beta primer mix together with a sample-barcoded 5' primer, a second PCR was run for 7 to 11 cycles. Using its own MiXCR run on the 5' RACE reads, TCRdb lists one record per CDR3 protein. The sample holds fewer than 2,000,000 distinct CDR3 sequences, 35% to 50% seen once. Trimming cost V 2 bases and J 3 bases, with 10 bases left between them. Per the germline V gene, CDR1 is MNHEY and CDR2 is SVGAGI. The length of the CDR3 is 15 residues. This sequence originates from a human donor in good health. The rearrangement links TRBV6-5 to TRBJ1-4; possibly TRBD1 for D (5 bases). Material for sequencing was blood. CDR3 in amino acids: CASSYMGRSNEKLFF. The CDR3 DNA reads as TGTGCCAGCAGTTACATGGGGCGATCTAATGAAAAACTGTTTTTT.